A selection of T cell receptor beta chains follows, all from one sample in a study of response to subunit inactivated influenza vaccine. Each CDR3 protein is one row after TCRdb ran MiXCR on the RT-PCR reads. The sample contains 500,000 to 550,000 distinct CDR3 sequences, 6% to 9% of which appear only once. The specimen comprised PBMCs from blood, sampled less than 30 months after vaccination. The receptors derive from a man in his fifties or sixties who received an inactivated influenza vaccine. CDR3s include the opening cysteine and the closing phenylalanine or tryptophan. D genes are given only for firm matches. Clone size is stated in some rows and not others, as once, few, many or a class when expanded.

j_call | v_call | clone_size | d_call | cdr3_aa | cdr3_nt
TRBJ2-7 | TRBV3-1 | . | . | CASSQATSYEQYF | TGTGCCAGCAGCCAAGCAACCTCCTACGAGCAGTACTTC
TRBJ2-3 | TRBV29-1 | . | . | CSVATGQNTDTQYF | TGCAGCGTTGCGACAGGACAGAACACAGATACGCAGTATTTT
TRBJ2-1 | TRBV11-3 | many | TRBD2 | CASSLGGLAGGMDEQFF | TGTGCCAGCAGCTTAGGCGGACTAGCGGGAGGTATGGATGAGCAGTTCTTC
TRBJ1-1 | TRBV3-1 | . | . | CASSQERVNTEAFF | TGTGCCAGCAGCCAAGAACGGGTGAACACTGAAGCTTTCTTT
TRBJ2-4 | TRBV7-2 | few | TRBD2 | CASSSGAGVSNIQYF | TGTGCCAGCAGCTCCGGGGCGGGAGTGTCAAACATTCAGTACTTC
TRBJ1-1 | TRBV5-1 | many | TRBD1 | CASSFGRTGGDSEAFF | TGCGCCAGCAGCTTCGGAAGGACAGGGGGCGATTCTGAAGCTTTCTTT
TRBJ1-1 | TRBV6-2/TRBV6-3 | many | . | CASRLTGYGSEAFF | TGTGCCAGTAGACTTACAGGGTACGGAAGTGAAGCTTTCTTT
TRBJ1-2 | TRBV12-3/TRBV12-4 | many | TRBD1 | CASSFLGTDYGYTF | TGTGCCAGCAGTTTTTTAGGGACAGACTATGGCTACACCTTC
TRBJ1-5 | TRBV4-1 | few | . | CASSHPPGGRLNQPQHF | TGCGCCAGCAGCCACCCACCCGGGGGGCGGTTGAATCAGCCCCAGCATTTT
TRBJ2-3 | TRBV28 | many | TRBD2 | CASSWRGVDTQYF | TGTGCCAGCAGTTGGCGGGGGGTAGATACGCAGTATTTT
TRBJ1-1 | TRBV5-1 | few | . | CASSLGRRGTENTEAFF | TGCGCCAGCAGCTTGGGAAGGCGGGGGACGGAGAACACTGAAGCTTTCTTT
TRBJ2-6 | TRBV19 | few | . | CASSINRGDGANVLTF | TGTGCCAGTAGTATAAACCGGGGTGATGGGGCCAACGTCCTGACTTTC
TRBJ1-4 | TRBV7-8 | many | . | CASSLYHSATNEKLFF | TGTGCCAGCAGCTTGTACCATTCGGCAACTAATGAAAAACTGTTTTTT
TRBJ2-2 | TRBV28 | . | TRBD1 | CARRIGGLRTGELFF | TGTGCCAGGAGGATAGGGGGCCTAAGAACCGGGGAGCTGTTTTTT
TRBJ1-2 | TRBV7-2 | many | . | CASSLVGYGYTF | TGTGCCAGCAGTCTGGTCGGATATGGCTACACCTTC
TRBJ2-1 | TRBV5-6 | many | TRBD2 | CASSPWTSYNEQFF | TGTGCCAGCAGCCCATGGACTAGTTACAATGAGCAGTTCTTC
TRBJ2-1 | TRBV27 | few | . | CASSRGRETYNEQFF | TGTGCCAGCAGTAGAGGACGGGAAACCTACAATGAGCAGTTCTTC
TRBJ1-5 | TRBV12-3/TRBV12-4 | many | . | CASSSTPRDQPQHF | TGTGCCAGCAGTTCCACCCCCCGGGATCAGCCCCAGCATTTT
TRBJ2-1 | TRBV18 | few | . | CASSPENNEQFF | TGTGCCAGCTCACCAGAAAACAATGAGCAGTTCTTC
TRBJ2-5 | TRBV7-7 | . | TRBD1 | CASTAGTGGDETQYF | TGTGCTAGCACCGCTGGGACAGGGGGAGATGAGACCCAGTACTTC
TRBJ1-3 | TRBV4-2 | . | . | CASSPRSRDTIYF | TGTGCCAGCAGCCCAAGAAGTCGAGACACCATATATTTT
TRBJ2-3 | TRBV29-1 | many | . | CSVGKGQNTDTQYF | TGCAGCGTTGGGAAGGGGCAAAACACAGATACGCAGTATTTT
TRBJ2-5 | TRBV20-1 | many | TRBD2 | CSAQWTSSQETQYF | TGCAGTGCTCAGTGGACTAGCAGCCAAGAGACCCAGTACTTC
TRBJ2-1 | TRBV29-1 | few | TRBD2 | CSVGGGTSGIGEQFF | TGCAGCGTGGGGGGGGGGACTAGCGGGATCGGTGAGCAGTTCTTC
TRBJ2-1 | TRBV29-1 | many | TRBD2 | CSVPGGPSEQFF | TGCAGCGTCCCGGGGGGGCCTTCTGAGCAGTTCTTC